The 29 T cell receptor beta chains given below trace back to one sample, sequenced in a study of T cells in Graves' hyperthyroidism and ophthalmopathy. TCR beta CDR3 regions were amplified from RNA transcripts. HTBI primers were the set used in a first-round RT-PCR of the TCR CDR3. TCRdb reprocessed the multiplex PCR reads via MiXCR and lists one record per CDR3 protein. The sample lists some 510,000 distinct CDR3 sequences; more than 20% were seen once. The source material was blood. The receptors were gathered from a man aged 18-30 years with Graves' hyperthyroidism.

This clonotype was observed a few times. The V and J genes are TRBV30 and TRBJ2-5, with D possibly matching TRBD1 (5 bases). This CDR3 region has 15 residues. The V end lost 0 bases, the J end lost 5 bases, and 16 bases lay between the germline ends. Germline V gene sequence: CDR1 GTSNPN, CDR2 SVGIG (reference sequence). This CDR3 is CAWSVLGSGMETQYF. DNA of the CDR3: TGTGCCTGGAGTGTACTTGGTTCAGGGATGGAGACCCAGTACTTC.

This clonotype was counted many times. DNA of the CDR3: TGCAGTGCTAGAGATCGAGAAGCATTAGTAGGCTACACCTTC. It yields the protein CSARDREALVGYTF. The V call is TRBV20-1, the J call TRBJ1-2; D unclear. Germline V gives CDR1 DFQATT, CDR2 SNEGSKA (reference sequence). This CDR3 region has 14 residues. V was shortened by 0 bases and J by 8 bases, with 16 bases between the two germline ends.

This clonotype occurred many times. The chain combines TRBV28 with TRBJ2-5; D perhaps matches TRBD1 (5 bases). This CDR3 is built from 15 residues. V was trimmed by 7 bases and J by 5 bases, leaving 20 bases between them. Germline assignment: CDR1 MDHEN and CDR2 SYDVKM. The CDR3 region is CASTLSKGLRETQYF. The DNA for the CDR3 is TGTGCCAGCACCCTGTCGAAGGGGCTTCGGGAGACCCAGTACTTC.

This clonotype was observed many times. The CDR3 protein is CASSLLDRIYEQYF. The CDR3, as DNA: TGTGCCAGCAGTCTACTGGACAGGATCTACGAGCAGTACTTC. J is TRBJ2-7 and V is TRBV27; 7 positions agree with TRBD1. Trimming removed 5 bases from V and 3 bases from J; junction bases left unmatched: 7. The CDR3 contains 14 residues. CDR1 and CDR2 (germline): MNHEY, SMNVEV (reference sequence).

Many counts were recorded for this clonotype. The chain employs TRBV6-1 and TRBJ1-1, with D possibly TRBD1 on 5 matching bases. With 1 base removed from V and 4 bases from J, the gap between germline ends came to 13 bases. The length of the CDR3 is 15 residues. CDR1 is MNHNS and CDR2 is SASEGT in the germline V gene. The CDR3 protein is CASSEVGVYLTEAFF. In DNA form, the CDR3 reads TGTGCCAGCAGTGAAGTAGGGGTTTATCTCACTGAAGCTTTCTTT.

This clonotype was counted many times. V gene TRBV13 combines with J gene TRBJ1-3, with no clear D. The CDR3 sequence is 17 residues long. The V end lost 5 bases, the J end lost 1 base, and 18 bases lay between the germline ends. Germline lookup yields CDR1 PRHDT and CDR2 FYEKMQ (reference sequence). The CDR3 is CASSIGLGGGSGNTIYF. The DNA for the CDR3 is TGTGCCAGCAGCATCGGCCTTGGTGGAGGGTCTGGAAACACCATATATTTT.

Worth noting for this clonotype: This may be a read error, as it is one base from a much larger clone. This sequence joins TRBV28 and TRBJ1-1; tentative D call: TRBD1 (6 bases). The V gene's germline CDR1 is MDHEN and CDR2 SYDVKM. CDR3 size: 14 residues. The CDR3 sequence is CASSYQGMNIEAFF. The CDR3, as DNA: TGTGCCAGCAGCTACCAGGGGATGAACATTGAAGCTTTCTTT. The full variable domain, its missing parts supplied by reference TRBV28 and TRBJ1-1, is DVKVTQSSRYLVKRTGEKVFLECVQDMDHENMFWYRQDPGLGLRLIYFSYDVKMKEKGDIPEGYSVSREKKERFSLILESASTNQTSMYLCASSYQGMNIEAFFGQGTRLTVV.

For the CDR3, the DNA is TGTGCCAGCAGCCCGGCTTTAGGGGGCTACACCTTC. Protein product: CASSPALGGYTF. The chain uses TRBV3-1 and TRBJ1-2; D unresolved. This CDR3 is built from 12 residues. CDR1 LGHDT and CDR2 YNNKEL come from the germline V gene (reference sequence). Trimming cost V 4 bases and J 8 bases, with 11 bases left between them.

This clonotype was observed many times. This sequence joins TRBV6-1 and TRBJ1-2; D is possibly TRBD1 (5 bases). The germline V and J ends were trimmed by 7 bases and 2 bases, with 14 bases remaining between them. This CDR3 is built from 14 residues. Germline V gene lookup returns CDR1 MNHNS and CDR2 SASEGT. The CDR3 is CASNEGFVNYGYTF. The CDR3 region has the DNA TGTGCCAGCAACGAGGGGTTCGTGAACTATGGCTACACCTTC.

The V call is TRBV6-2 or TRBV6-3, the J call TRBJ2-7, with 8 bases matching TRBD2. CDR1 and CDR2 (germline): MNHEY, SVGEGT. The CDR3 runs to 15 residues. Unmatched junction bases numbered 12, after V lost 6 bases and J lost 5 bases. This CDR3 reads CASSRRASGQHEQYF. In DNA, the CDR3 is TGTGCCAGCAGCCGTAGAGCTAGCGGGCAACACGAGCAGTACTTC.

This clonotype occurred many times. The chain couples TRBV5-1 to TRBJ1-1; a possible D gene is TRBD1 (5 bases). The CDR3 contains 14 residues. V was trimmed by 0 bases and J by 4 bases, leaving 10 bases between them. CDR1 is SGHRS, CDR2 YFSETQ, per germline. CDR3 DNA sequence: TGCGCCAGCAGCTTGGTTGGGACTGGCACTGAAGCTTTCTTT. Translation gives CASSLVGTGTEAFF.

This clonotype has just a few counts. The chain links TRBV20-1 to TRBJ2-7; unclear D gene. This CDR3 has 13 amino acids. Germline CDR1 reads DFQATT; CDR2 reads SNEGSKA (reference sequence). Trimming pared 3 bases from V and 3 bases from J, leaving 12 bases between. CDR3 coding DNA: TGCAGTGCTAGGCGTCAGTTTAACTACGAGCAGTACTTC. Protein: CSARRQFNYEQYF.

J is TRBJ1-1 and V is TRBV7-9; 7 nucleotides align to TRBD1. Germline-derived CDR1 and CDR2 are SEHNR and FQNEAQ (reference sequence). The CDR3 has 12 residues. The V gene end was trimmed by 7 bases and the J gene end by 6 bases; junction bases not matched to a gene: 5. CDR3 region: CASTNGQAEAFF. CDR3 coding DNA: TGTGCCAGCACCAACGGACAGGCTGAAGCTTTCTTT.

The count of this clonotype is one. The CDR3 spells CASSLAPGLDGETQYF. Here the CDR3 DNA reads TGCGCCAGCAGCTTGGCCCCGGGACTAGATGGCGAGACCCAGTACTTC. This chain uses TRBV5-1 with TRBJ2-5; 8 nucleotides agree with TRBD2. Trimming at V came to 0 bases and at J to 5 bases, leaving 9 bases not matched to a gene. There are 16 residues in the CDR3. CDR1 and CDR2 (germline): SGHRS, YFSETQ. The whole variable domain, remainder taken from reference TRBV5-1 and TRBJ2-5, is KAGVTQTPRYLIKTRGQQVTLSCSPISGHRSVSWYQQTPGQGLQFLFEYFSETQRNKGNFPGRFSGRQFSNSRSEMNVSTLELGDSALYLCASSLAPGLDGETQYFGPGTRLLVL.

There are a few counts of this clonotype. The gene calls are TRBV12-3 or TRBV12-4 and TRBJ1-2, with D perhaps TRBD1 (5 bases). The CDR3 length is 14 residues. The V end was cut by 2 bases, the J end by 8 bases, with 15 bases between. The CDR3 here is CASSLQGRVKGYTF. Written as DNA, the CDR3 is TGTGCCAGCAGTTTACAGGGCAGGGTGAAGGGCTACACCTTC.

Many counts were recorded for this clonotype. The gene calls are TRBV29-1 and TRBJ1-1, with 8 bases matching TRBD1. The CDR3 has 14 amino acids. Germline CDR1 reads SQVTM; CDR2 reads ANQGSEA. The V and J ends lost 3 bases and 0 bases, in that order; junction bases with no gene match: 3. CDR3 bases: TGCAGCGTTGACCGACAGGGGATGAACACTGAAGCTTTCTTT. Translating gives CSVDRQGMNTEAFF.

This clonotype was detected once. The chain couples TRBV6-1 to TRBJ1-5; TRBD1 matches at 11 bases. The CDR3 spans 16 residues. V was pared by 7 bases and J by 6 bases, with 11 bases of the junction left unmatched. Germline lookup yields CDR1 MNHNS and CDR2 SASEGT. The CDR3 reads CASNRVGDRGFQPQHF. In nucleotides, the CDR3 is TGTGCCAGCAATAGAGTAGGGGACAGGGGGTTTCAGCCCCAGCATTTT.

The genes are TRBV11-3 and TRBJ2-7; a weak D match, TRBD2 (6 bases). The germline gives CDR1 SGHNT, CDR2 YENEEA. The CDR3 runs 13 residues. V lost 5 bases to trimming and J lost 6 bases, with 14 bases between them. CDR3 nucleotide sequence: TGTGCCAGCAGCCAGACCCGGGGAGGCGAGCAGTACTTC. Its translation: CASSQTRGGEQYF.

Concerning this clonotype itself: A much larger clone differs from this one at a single base, so this may be a read error. The chain uses TRBV6-1 and TRBJ2-2, with 7 bases identical to TRBD1. In germline, CDR1 is MNHNS, CDR2 SASEGT. This CDR3 region has 13 residues. Here the CDR3 reads CASGTGDTGELLF. CDR3 sequence (DNA): TGTGCCAGCGGTACAGGGGACACCGGGGAGCTGCTTTTT.

J is TRBJ2-7 and V is TRBV7-9; D tentatively reads TRBD1 or TRBD2 (5 bases each). Per the germline V gene, CDR1 is SEHNR and CDR2 is FQNEAQ (reference sequence). The V gene lost 4 bases and the J gene lost 0 bases, with 13 bases spanning the gap. CDR3 length equals 15 residues. The CDR3 region is CASSSGTASSYEQYF. The CDR3 DNA reads TGTGCCAGCAGCTCAGGGACGGCTAGCTCCTACGAGCAGTACTTC.

The chain is built from TRBV9 and TRBJ2-6, with D unresolved. The CDR3 covers 18 residues. V lost 3 bases to trimming and J lost 0 bases, with 16 bases between them. Germline V CDR1 and CDR2: SGDLS, YYNGEE. The CDR3 reads CASSAQWQLLSGANVLTF. The CDR3 bases are TGTGCCAGCAGCGCCCAGTGGCAGCTCCTCTCTGGGGCCAACGTCCTGACTTTC.

This clonotype was counted ten times or more. The chain has TRBV12-3 or TRBV12-4 and TRBJ2-5, with 8 nucleotides matching TRBD1. The CDR3 extends over 13 amino acids. J lost 5 bases, V lost 7 bases, and 6 bases had no gene match. CDR3 region: CASNPDRVETQYF. The CDR3 region has the DNA TGTGCCAGCAATCCGGACAGGGTCGAGACCCAGTACTTC.

This clonotype was detected only a few times. This chain connects TRBV6-1 to TRBJ1-2; 7 bases are shared with TRBD1. The trim removed 5 bases at V and 4 bases at J, leaving 4 bases unmatched. The CDR3 has 13 amino acids. Germline V gene sequence: CDR1 MNHNS, CDR2 SASEGT. The CDR3 loop reads CASSTGEGYGYTF. CDR3 coding DNA: TGTGCCAGCAGTACAGGGGAGGGCTATGGCTACACCTTC.

The chain couples TRBV13 to TRBJ2-1; TRBD1 aligns across 11 bases. Germline CDR1 and CDR2: PRHDT and FYEKMQ (reference sequence). V shed 4 bases and J 4 bases; nucleotides not matched to a gene: 6. This CDR3 comprises 16 residues. The CDR3 sequence: CASSSDRGLRYNEQFF. In DNA form, the CDR3 reads TGTGCCAGCAGCTCGGACAGGGGGCTCAGGTACAATGAGCAGTTCTTC.

This clonotype showed up many times. The J gene is TRBJ1-5, the V gene TRBV27; D is unresolved. Germline CDR1 is MNHEY and CDR2 is SMNVEV (reference sequence). The CDR3 length is 14 residues. V was trimmed by 3 bases and J by 3 bases, leaving 9 bases between them. The CDR3 protein is CASSFVGSNQPQHF. As DNA, the CDR3 is TGTGCCAGCAGTTTCGTAGGGTCCAATCAGCCCCAGCATTTT.

This clonotype showed up many times. The chain carries TRBV20-1 and TRBJ2-5, with D unclear. Trimming stripped 3 bases from V and 0 bases from J, with 8 bases between. This CDR3 is 13 amino acids long. Germline V gene sequence: CDR1 DFQATT, CDR2 SNEGSKA (reference sequence). CDR3 in DNA: TGCAGTGCTAGTCGGCAGGACCAAGAGACCCAGTACTTC. It is translated as CSASRQDQETQYF.

This clonotype was counted many times. The genes are TRBV28 and TRBJ1-5; 8 bases are shared with TRBD1. This CDR3 region has 18 residues. CDR1 MDHEN and CDR2 SYDVKM come from the germline V gene. V lost 5 bases, J lost 2 bases, and 14 bases stayed unmatched. CDR3 DNA sequence: TGTGCCAGCAGTCTCGGGACAGGATGGAGTATCGGCAATCAGCCCCAGCATTTT. Translation: CASSLGTGWSIGNQPQHF.

The chain has TRBV10-3 and TRBJ1-1; D is perhaps TRBD1 (6 bases). Trimming removed 1 base from V and 0 bases from J, with 18 bases in between. The CDR3 extends over 18 amino acids. Germline CDR1 reads ENHRY; CDR2 reads SYGVKD. The CDR3 region has the DNA TGTGCCATCAGTGAGTGGAACAGGGAGTCGTTCATGAACACTGAAGCTTTCTTT. Its protein product is CAISEWNRESFMNTEAFF.

This clonotype was recorded at least ten times. The chain carries TRBV6-2 or TRBV6-3 and TRBJ2-2; D uncertain. The CDR3 is made up of 14 amino acids. Trimming took off 1 base at V and 1 base at J, with 4 bases between the two ends. CDR1 is MNHEY and CDR2 is SVGEGT in the germline V gene. Written as DNA, the CDR3 is TGTGCCAGCAGTTACTGGGAGAACACCGGGGAGCTGTTTTTT. This translates into CASSYWENTGELFF.